What follows are 9 T cell receptor beta chains derived from one specimen sequenced in a study of control samples from healthy donors and cancer patients. Generated by immunoSEQ multiplex PCR, the TCRdb table keeps only in-frame clones and is missing some. The sample lists more than 80,000 clones; approximately 93% were seen once. Input material: blood. The receptors were sampled from a man aged 18 to 30 in good health.

The J gene is TRBJ1-2, the V gene TRBV6-5; no reliable D call. Germline-derived CDR1 and CDR2 are MNHEY and SVGAGI. The length of the CDR3 is 13 residues. With 0 bases removed from V and 8 bases from J, the gap between germline ends came to 10 bases. The DNA for the CDR3 is TGTGCCAGCAGTTACTCCTCACCTGGGGGCTACACCTTC. Translating gives CASSYSSPGGYTF.

The genes are TRBV5-1 and TRBJ1-2, with TRBD1 as a possible D gene (6 bases). Germline CDR1 reads SGHRS; CDR2 reads YFSETQ. The CDR3 runs to 15 residues. V gave up 4 bases and J gave up 4 bases, with 17 bases separating them. The CDR3 protein is CASSPTGQGIYGYTF. The CDR3 nucleotides read TGCGCCAGCAGCCCAACGGGGCAGGGGATCTATGGCTACACCTTC.

The chain couples TRBV19 to TRBJ1-4; D gene unclear. V lost 3 bases and J 6 bases, leaving 14 bases between the germline ends. CDR1 and CDR2 (germline): LNHDA, SQIVND (reference sequence). The CDR3 length is 15 residues. DNA of the CDR3: TGTGCCAGTAGTATGCCCCGATTGTCGGATGAAAAACTGTTTTTT. It yields the protein CASSMPRLSDEKLFF.

The gene calls are TRBV5-4 and TRBJ2-1, with TRBD1 matching 7 bases. The CDR3 is 16 amino acids. Germline V gives CDR1 SGHNT, CDR2 YYREEE (reference sequence). The ends lost 0 bases at V and 2 bases at J; junction bases unmatched: 5. DNA of the CDR3: TGTGCCAGCAGCTTGGTGACAGGGCCCACCTACAATGAGCAGTTCTTC. It codes for CASSLVTGPTYNEQFF.

The J gene is TRBJ1-2, the V gene TRBV20-1; D perhaps matches TRBD1 (6 bases). CDR3 size: 10 residues. Germline CDR1 DFQATT, CDR2 SNEGSKA (reference sequence). V lost 6 bases, J lost 10 bases, and 12 bases lay in between. CDR3 sequence (DNA): TGCAGTGCCGGAAGGGGGATCTACACCTTC. Residues: CSAGRGIYTF.

The V gene is TRBV5-4, the J gene TRBJ2-3, with 11 bases aligning to TRBD2. The trim removed 0 bases at V and 5 bases at J, leaving 14 bases unmatched. The CDR3 totals 19 residues. The germline gives CDR1 SGHNT, CDR2 YYREEE (reference sequence). CDR3 nucleotides: TGTGCCAGCAGCTTGGGACGGGGGGAGACTAGCGGGGCCTTAGATACGCAGTATTTT. It is translated as CASSLGRGETSGALDTQYF.

V gene TRBV7-2 combines with J gene TRBJ2-5, with no clear D. The ends were cut back, 0 bases at V and 2 bases at J, with 7 bases in the middle. The CDR3 is 14 amino acids. Germline CDR1 SGHTA, CDR2 FQGNSA. The CDR3 sequence is CASSLAQLQETQYF. The CDR3 DNA reads TGTGCCAGCAGCTTAGCGCAGCTTCAAGAGACCCAGTACTTC.

V and J are TRBV6-6 and TRBJ2-1, with 13 bases identical to TRBD2. V dropped 5 bases and J dropped 2; count of bases not matched to a gene: 6. CDR1 MNHNY and CDR2 SVGAGI come from the germline V gene (reference sequence). The CDR3 consists of 17 residues. Here the CDR3 reads CASSRTSGGPTYNEQFF. CDR3 nucleotides: TGTGCCAGCAGTCGGACTAGCGGGGGACCAACCTACAATGAGCAGTTCTTC.

Only one count was recorded for this clone. V usage is TRBV2 and J usage is TRBJ1-1; D unresolved. The CDR3 is made up of 14 amino acids. Germline-derived CDR1 and CDR2 are SNHLY and FYNNEI. V lost 7 bases and J 2 bases, leaving 14 bases between the germline ends. CDR3 DNA: TGTGCCAGCATCCGTTTGGGTTTTAACACTGAAGCTTTCTTT. Amino acid sequence: CASIRLGFNTEAFF.